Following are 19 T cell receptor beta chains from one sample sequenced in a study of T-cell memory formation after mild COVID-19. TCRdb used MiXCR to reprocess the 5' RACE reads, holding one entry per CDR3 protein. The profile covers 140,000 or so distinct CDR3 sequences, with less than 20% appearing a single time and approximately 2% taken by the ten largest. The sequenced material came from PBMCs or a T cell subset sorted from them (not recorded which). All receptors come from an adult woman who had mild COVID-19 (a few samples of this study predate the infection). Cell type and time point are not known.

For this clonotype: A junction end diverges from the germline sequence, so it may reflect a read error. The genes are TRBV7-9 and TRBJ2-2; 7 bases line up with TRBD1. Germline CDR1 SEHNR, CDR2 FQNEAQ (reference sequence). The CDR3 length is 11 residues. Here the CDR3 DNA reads TGCGCCAGACAGGGCAGCGGGGAGCTGTTTTTT. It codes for CARQGSGELFF.

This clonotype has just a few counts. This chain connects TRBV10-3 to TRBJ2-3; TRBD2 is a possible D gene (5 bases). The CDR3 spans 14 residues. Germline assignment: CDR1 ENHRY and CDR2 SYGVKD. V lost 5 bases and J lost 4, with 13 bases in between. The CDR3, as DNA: TGTGCCATCAGTCATTTGGAGGCGGCAGATACGCAGTATTTT. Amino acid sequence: CAISHLEAADTQYF.

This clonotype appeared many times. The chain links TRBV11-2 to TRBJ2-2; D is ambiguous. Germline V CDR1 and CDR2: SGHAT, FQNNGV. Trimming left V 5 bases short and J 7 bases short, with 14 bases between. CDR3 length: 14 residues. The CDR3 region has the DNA TGTGCCAGCAGCCCCTTCGGCGCAGGCGGGGAGCTGTTTTTT. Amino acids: CASSPFGAGGELFF. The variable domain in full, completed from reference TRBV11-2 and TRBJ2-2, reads EAGVAQSPRYKIIEKRQSVAFWCNPISGHATLYWYQQILGQGPKLLIQFQNNGVVDDSQLPKDRFSAERLKGVDSTLKIQPAKLEDSAVYLCASSPFGAGGELFFGEGSRLTVL.

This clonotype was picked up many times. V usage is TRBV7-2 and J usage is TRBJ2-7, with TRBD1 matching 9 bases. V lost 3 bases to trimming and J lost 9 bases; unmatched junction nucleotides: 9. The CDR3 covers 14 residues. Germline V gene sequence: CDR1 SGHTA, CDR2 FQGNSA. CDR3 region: CASSLAGTGSAQYF. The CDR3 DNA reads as TGTGCCAGCAGCTTGGCGGGGACAGGGTCGGCGCAGTACTTC.

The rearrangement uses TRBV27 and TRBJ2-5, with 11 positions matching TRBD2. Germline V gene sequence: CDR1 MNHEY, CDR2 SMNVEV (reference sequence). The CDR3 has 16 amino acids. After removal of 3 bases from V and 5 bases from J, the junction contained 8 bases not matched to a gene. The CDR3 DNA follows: TGTGCCAGCAGTTTCGGACTAGCGGGTGACCGGGAGACCCAGTACTTC. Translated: CASSFGLAGDRETQYF.

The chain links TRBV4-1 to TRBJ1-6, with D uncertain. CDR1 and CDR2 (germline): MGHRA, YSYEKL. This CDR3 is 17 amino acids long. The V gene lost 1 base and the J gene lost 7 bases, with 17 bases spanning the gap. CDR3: CASSQGRVYGMNSPLHF. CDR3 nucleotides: TGCGCCAGCAGCCAAGGCCGAGTGTACGGCATGAATTCACCCCTCCACTTT.

CDR3 nucleotides: TGTGCCAGCAGTTTATGGGGGTATGGAGAGACCCAGTACTTC. Protein sequence: CASSLWGYGETQYF. The chain has TRBV27 and TRBJ2-5; D possibly matches TRBD1 or TRBD2 (5 bases each). The CDR3 sequence is 14 residues long. Between the trimmed V and J ends, which lost 1 base and 4 bases, there was a span of 10 bases. Per germline, CDR1 MNHEY and CDR2 SMNVEV (reference sequence).

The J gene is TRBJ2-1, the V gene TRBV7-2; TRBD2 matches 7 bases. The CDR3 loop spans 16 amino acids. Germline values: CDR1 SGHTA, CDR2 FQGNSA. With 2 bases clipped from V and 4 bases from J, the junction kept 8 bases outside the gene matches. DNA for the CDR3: TGTGCCAGCAGCTTACATCCAGGGAGGGGTTACAATGAGCAGTTCTTC. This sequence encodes CASSLHPGRGYNEQFF.

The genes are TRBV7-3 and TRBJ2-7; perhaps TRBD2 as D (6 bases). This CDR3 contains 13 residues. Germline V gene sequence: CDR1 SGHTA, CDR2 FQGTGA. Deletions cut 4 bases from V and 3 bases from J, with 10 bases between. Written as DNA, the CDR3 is TGTGCCAGCAGCTACGGGACTTACTACGAGCAGTACTTC. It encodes CASSYGTYYEQYF.

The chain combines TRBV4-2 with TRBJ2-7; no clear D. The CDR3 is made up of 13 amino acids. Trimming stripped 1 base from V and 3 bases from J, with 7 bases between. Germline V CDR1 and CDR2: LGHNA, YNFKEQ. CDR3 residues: CASSQGADYEQYF. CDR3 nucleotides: TGTGCCAGCAGCCAAGGGGCGGACTACGAGCAGTACTTC.

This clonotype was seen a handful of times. CDR3 sequence (DNA): TGCGCCAGCAGCTTGGCCAGTTCCTTCGAGACCCAGTACTTC. It is translated as CASSLASSFETQYF. This sequence joins TRBV5-1 and TRBJ2-5; D is ambiguous. Deletions cut 0 bases from V and 5 bases from J, with 11 bases between. Germline CDR1 is SGHRS and CDR2 is YFSETQ. The CDR3 is 14 amino acids.

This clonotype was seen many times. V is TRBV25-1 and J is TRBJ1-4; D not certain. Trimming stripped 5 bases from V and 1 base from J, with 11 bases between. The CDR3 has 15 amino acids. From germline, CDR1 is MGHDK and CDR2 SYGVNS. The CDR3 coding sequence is TGTGCCAGCAGTCAAAGGACGGGAACTAATGAAAAACTGTTTTTT. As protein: CASSQRTGTNEKLFF.

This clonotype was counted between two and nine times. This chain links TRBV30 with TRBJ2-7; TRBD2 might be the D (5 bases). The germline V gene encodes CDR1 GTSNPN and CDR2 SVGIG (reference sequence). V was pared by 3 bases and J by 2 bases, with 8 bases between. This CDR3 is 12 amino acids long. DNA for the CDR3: TGTGCCTGGAGGGAGCGGACCTACGAGCAGTACTTC. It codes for CAWRERTYEQYF.

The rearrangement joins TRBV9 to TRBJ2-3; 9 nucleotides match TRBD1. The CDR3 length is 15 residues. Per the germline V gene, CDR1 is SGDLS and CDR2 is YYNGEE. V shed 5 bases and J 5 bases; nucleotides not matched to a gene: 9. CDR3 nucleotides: TGTGCCAGCAGATGCGGACAGGGGCTGGAAGATACGCAGTATTTT. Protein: CASRCGQGLEDTQYF.

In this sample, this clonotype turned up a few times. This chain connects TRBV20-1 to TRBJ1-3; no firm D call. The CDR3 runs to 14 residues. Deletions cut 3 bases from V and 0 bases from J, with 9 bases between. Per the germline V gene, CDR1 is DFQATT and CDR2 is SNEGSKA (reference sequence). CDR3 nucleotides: TGCAGTGCTAGGCAGAAAAACTCTGGAAACACCATATATTTT. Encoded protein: CSARQKNSGNTIYF.

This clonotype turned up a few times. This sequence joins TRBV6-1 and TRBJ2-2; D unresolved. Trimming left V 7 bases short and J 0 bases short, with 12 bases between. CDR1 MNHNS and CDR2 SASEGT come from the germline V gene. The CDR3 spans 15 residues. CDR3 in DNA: TGTGCCAGCACCAAGACCGGGTCGAACACCGGGGAGCTGTTTTTT. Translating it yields CASTKTGSNTGELFF.

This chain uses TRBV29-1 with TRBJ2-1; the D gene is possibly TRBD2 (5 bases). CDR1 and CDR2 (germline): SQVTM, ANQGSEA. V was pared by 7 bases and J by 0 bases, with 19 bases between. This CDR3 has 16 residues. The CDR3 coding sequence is TGCAGCGCTAAATCTCTCTGGACTGGCTCCTACAATGAGCAGTTCTTC. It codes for CSAKSLWTGSYNEQFF.

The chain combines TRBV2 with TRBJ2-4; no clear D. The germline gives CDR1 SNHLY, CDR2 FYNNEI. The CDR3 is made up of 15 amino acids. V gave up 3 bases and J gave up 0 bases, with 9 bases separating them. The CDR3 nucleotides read TGTGCCAGCAGTGAGCTTGCCCTAGCCAAAAACATTCAGTACTTC. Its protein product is CASSELALAKNIQYF.

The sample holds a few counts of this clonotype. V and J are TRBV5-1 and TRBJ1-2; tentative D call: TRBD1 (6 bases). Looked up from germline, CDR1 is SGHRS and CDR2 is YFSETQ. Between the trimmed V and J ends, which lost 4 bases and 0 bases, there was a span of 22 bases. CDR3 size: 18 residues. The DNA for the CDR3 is TGCGCCAGCAGCCCGACGGTCCCCGGACAGAGATCTAACTATGGCTACACCTTC. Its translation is CASSPTVPGQRSNYGYTF.